The 26 T cell receptor beta chains below come from one sample, sequenced in a study of blood T cell repertoires in COVID-19. Only in-frame clones appear in the TCRdb table, and some are missing; sequencing was by immunoSEQ multiplex PCR. The table records roughly 110,000 clones, about 89% of them present only once. The sequenced sample was peripheral blood. The source of these receptors is a human donor with acute or convalescent COVID-19. The donor label of this sample is uncertain.

The J gene is TRBJ2-2, the V gene TRBV6-5; 9 nucleotides match TRBD1. This CDR3 has 15 amino acids. Germline V gives CDR1 MNHEY, CDR2 SVGAGI. The junction had 4 bases not matched to a gene; V was cut back by 5 bases and J by 3 bases. The CDR3 loop is CASSRGDRDTGELFF. In nucleotides, the CDR3 is TGTGCCAGCAGTCGAGGGGACAGGGACACCGGGGAGCTGTTTTTT.

The chain has TRBV5-1 and TRBJ2-7; 10 bases are shared with TRBD1. The V gene's germline CDR1 is SGHRS and CDR2 YFSETQ. The CDR3 has 18 amino acids. J lost 3 bases, V lost 0 bases, and 12 bases had no gene match. The CDR3 here is CASSLEGQGTRINYEQYF. The CDR3 nucleotides are TGCGCCAGCAGCTTGGAGGGACAGGGGACGAGGATTAACTACGAGCAGTACTTC.

The chain combines TRBV7-8 with TRBJ2-4, with unresolved D. The CDR3 totals 15 residues. Trimming cost V 4 bases and J 0 bases, with 10 bases left between them. CDR1 and CDR2 (germline): SGHVS, FQNEAQ. CDR3 protein: CASSYTLVAKNIQYF. As DNA, the CDR3 is TGTGCCAGCAGCTACACGCTTGTAGCCAAAAACATTCAGTACTTC.

Here the CDR3 reads CSASADRGGPYNEQFF. Written as DNA, the CDR3 is TGCAGTGCTAGTGCCGACCGGGGGGGCCCCTACAATGAGCAGTTCTTC. This chain connects TRBV20-1 to TRBJ2-1, with 8 bases lining up with TRBD2. Germline V gene lookup returns CDR1 DFQATT and CDR2 SNEGSKA (reference sequence). With 3 bases clipped from V and 2 bases from J, the junction kept 9 bases outside the gene matches. The CDR3 loop spans 16 amino acids.

This clone was seen only a few times. The chain employs TRBV3-1 (or the pseudogene TRBV3-2) and TRBJ1-6; D gene unclear. Germline loops: CDR1 LGHDT, CDR2 YNNKEL (reference sequence). The CDR3 has 13 amino acids. V was shortened by 4 bases and J by 9 bases, with 10 bases between the two germline ends. The chain's CDR3 is CASSPALGSPLHF. The DNA of the CDR3 is TGTGCCAGCAGCCCAGCGCTGGGTTCACCCCTCCACTTT.

V gene TRBV12-3 or TRBV12-4 combines with J gene TRBJ2-5; 7 bases line up with TRBD1. V was pared by 6 bases and J by 4 bases, with 5 bases of the junction left unmatched. This CDR3 has 13 amino acids. The CDR3 DNA sequence: TGTGCCAGCAGCTGGACAGGACGAGAGACCCAGTACTTC. Protein product: CASSWTGRETQYF.

V and J are TRBV11-2 and TRBJ2-3, with TRBD2 matching 10 bases. This CDR3 is built from 16 residues. The germline gives CDR1 SGHAT, CDR2 FQNNGV. The V gene end was trimmed by 5 bases and the J gene end by 7 bases; junction bases not matched to a gene: 12. The CDR3 DNA reads TGTGCCAGCAGCCCAGTAAGCGGGGGGGCCAGAAATACGCAGTATTTT. Translation: CASSPVSGGARNTQYF. The full variable domain, with the rest looked up from reference TRBV11-2 and TRBJ2-3, is EAGVAQSPRYKIIEKRQSVAFWCNPISGHATLYWYQQILGQGPKLLIQFQNNGVVDDSQLPKDRFSAERLKGVDSTLKIQPAKLEDSAVYLCASSPVSGGARNTQYFGPGTRLTVL.

This clone was recorded only once. The V and J genes are TRBV9 and TRBJ1-3, with 7 bases identical to TRBD1. Per germline, CDR1 SGDLS and CDR2 YYNGEE. CDR3 size: 13 residues. Trimming removed 7 bases from V and 3 bases from J; junction bases left unmatched: 4. The CDR3: CASGDSFGNTIYF. The CDR3 DNA sequence: TGTGCCAGCGGGGACAGTTTTGGAAACACCATATATTTT.

The chain carries TRBV9 and TRBJ1-2, with D uncertain. The CDR3 has 14 residues. Trimming stripped 0 bases from V and 2 bases from J, with 8 bases between. Per germline, CDR1 SGDLS and CDR2 YYNGEE. The CDR3 spells CASSVDWANYGYTF. CDR3 DNA sequence: TGTGCCAGCAGCGTAGATTGGGCCAACTATGGCTACACCTTC.

The chain couples TRBV2 to TRBJ2-5; no definite D call. Germline CDR1 reads SNHLY; CDR2 reads FYNNEI. The CDR3 has 13 amino acids. Trimming left V 3 bases short and J 3 bases short, with 8 bases between. CDR3 loop: CASSDNNEETQYF. The CDR3 DNA reads TGTGCCAGCAGTGATAACAATGAAGAGACCCAGTACTTC. Full variable domain (missing parts from reference TRBV2 and TRBJ2-5): EPEVTQTPSHQVTQMGQEVILRCVPISNHLYFYWYRQILGQKVEFLVSFYNNEISEKSEIFDDQFSVERPDGSNFTLKIRSTKLEDSAMYFCASSDNNEETQYFGPGTRLLVL.

V usage is TRBV7-9 and J usage is TRBJ1-2; 8 bases match TRBD1. Germline lookup yields CDR1 SEHNR and CDR2 FQNEAQ (reference sequence). J lost 6 bases, V lost 3 bases, and 3 bases had no gene match. The CDR3 is made up of 13 amino acids. The CDR3 DNA reads as TGTGCCAGCAGCTTTACAGGGGGAAATGGCTACACCTTC. Residues: CASSFTGGNGYTF.

The chain's CDR3 is CASRQTSGGDTQYF. The CDR3 DNA is TGTGCCAGCAGACAGACTAGCGGGGGGGATACGCAGTATTTT. This chain links TRBV3-1 (or the pseudogene TRBV3-2) with TRBJ2-3; 13 nucleotides line up with TRBD2. V dropped 6 bases and J dropped 6; count of bases not matched to a gene: 3. Germline CDR1 reads LGHDT; CDR2 reads YNNKEL (reference sequence). The CDR3 has 14 amino acids.

The chain is built from TRBV28 and TRBJ1-2; 10 bases line up with TRBD1. The CDR3 sequence is 17 residues long. Trimming took 2 bases from V and 6 from J; bases not matched to a gene: 12. Germline lookup yields CDR1 MDHEN and CDR2 SYDVKM. CDR3: CASSLESRMGQGNGYTF. The CDR3, as DNA: TGTGCCAGCAGTTTAGAGAGTCGCATGGGACAGGGGAATGGCTACACCTTC.

The rearrangement uses TRBV4-1 and TRBJ1-6, with 7 bases fitting TRBD1. CDR3 length: 17 amino acids. The trim removed 0 bases at V and 7 bases at J, leaving 9 bases unmatched. Per the germline V gene, CDR1 is MGHRA and CDR2 is YSYEKL. The CDR3: CASSQDPTGQRNSPLHF. In DNA, the CDR3 is TGCGCCAGCAGCCAAGATCCCACGGGACAGAGAAATTCACCCCTCCACTTT.

In DNA form, the CDR3 reads TGTGCCAGCAGCAAAGGGACTAGCGGGAGTTACAATGAGCAGTTCTTC. This codes for CASSKGTSGSYNEQFF. The chain recombines TRBV28 with TRBJ2-1, with 14 bases fitting TRBD2. V lost 6 bases and J lost 4; bases outside the gene matches: 5. CDR1 and CDR2 (germline): MDHEN, SYDVKM. This CDR3 comprises 16 residues. Full variable domain (outside the CDR3, taken from reference TRBV28 and TRBJ2-1): DVKVTQSSRYLVKRTGEKVFLECVQDMDHENMFWYRQDPGLGLRLIYFSYDVKMKEKGDIPEGYSVSREKKERFSLILESASTNQTSMYLCASSKGTSGSYNEQFFGPGTRLTVL.

V usage is TRBV3-1 (or the pseudogene TRBV3-2) and J usage is TRBJ2-1; TRBD2 aligns across 14 bases. V lost 3 bases, J lost 4 bases, and 8 bases stayed unmatched. The CDR3 has 18 residues. Germline values: CDR1 LGHDT, CDR2 YNNKEL (reference sequence). CDR3 DNA sequence: TGTGCCAGCAGCCATCCTAGACTAGCGGGGGGGAAATACAATGAGCAGTTCTTC. Its translation is CASSHPRLAGGKYNEQFF.

A few counts support this clone. For the CDR3, the DNA is TGTGCCAGGAGCGGGAGATACTACGAGCAGTACTTC. This encodes CARSGRYYEQYF. The chain links TRBV28 to TRBJ2-7; 8 bases map to TRBD2. This CDR3 contains 12 residues. J lost 3 bases, V lost 9 bases, and 4 bases had no gene match. Germline CDR1 and CDR2: MDHEN and SYDVKM.

V and J are TRBV24-1 and TRBJ2-1, with 12 nucleotides matching TRBD2. Germline V gene data show CDR1 as KGHDR and CDR2 as SFDVKD. V shed 1 base and J 8 bases; nucleotides not matched to a gene: 5. The CDR3 has 16 residues. The CDR3 is CATSDFVLAGGHEQFF. In nucleotides, the CDR3 is TGTGCCACCAGTGATTTCGTACTAGCGGGAGGCCATGAGCAGTTCTTC.

CDR3 DNA: TGTGCCAGCAGTTACTCGCAGGCCACCGGGGAGCTGTTTTTT. Its translation is CASSYSQATGELFF. The chain links TRBV6-2 or TRBV6-3 to TRBJ2-2; D call uncertain. From germline, CDR1 is MNHEY and CDR2 SVGEGT. V was pared by 0 bases and J by 4 bases, with 6 bases between. The CDR3 is 14 residues long.

This clone appeared a single time. The chain recombines TRBV5-1 with TRBJ1-2, with D hard to call. V was clipped by 0 bases and J by 1 base, with 10 bases between them. The germline V gene encodes CDR1 SGHRS and CDR2 YFSETQ. The CDR3 covers 15 residues. CDR3 in DNA: TGCGCCAGCAGCTTGGACGGGTCTTTTAACTATGGCTACACCTTC. The encoded protein is CASSLDGSFNYGYTF.

The chain is built from TRBV6-2 or TRBV6-3 and TRBJ2-3; D is possibly TRBD2 (7 bases). The CDR3 runs 16 residues. V was trimmed by 5 bases and J by 3 bases, leaving 18 bases between them. Germline V gives CDR1 MNHEY, CDR2 SVGEGT. In nucleotides, the CDR3 is TGTGCCAGCAGTGCCTTAGGGGGGGGCTTTACAGATACGCAGTATTTT. This gives the protein CASSALGGGFTDTQYF.

This chain uses TRBV11-3 with TRBJ2-3, with 8 bases lining up with TRBD2. The germline gives CDR1 SGHNT, CDR2 YENEEA. J lost 4 bases, V lost 1 base, and 4 bases had no gene match. There are 15 residues in the CDR3. CDR3 amino acids: CASSLASGSADTQYF. CDR3 DNA sequence: TGTGCCAGCAGCTTAGCCAGCGGGAGCGCAGATACGCAGTATTTT.

This clone was found a few times. This chain links TRBV15 with TRBJ2-7; D call uncertain. V lost 0 bases, J lost 5 bases, and 5 bases lay in between. This CDR3 spans 12 amino acids. Per the germline V gene, CDR1 is LNHNV and CDR2 is YYDKDF (reference sequence). The CDR3: CATSRDPNEQYF. For the CDR3, the DNA is TGTGCCACCAGCAGAGACCCCAACGAGCAGTACTTC.

This clone was counted a single time. CDR3 residues: CAWSVRGLQPQHF. The CDR3 nucleotides read TGTGCCTGGAGTGTACGGGGGTTGCAGCCCCAGCATTTT. This chain joins TRBV30 and TRBJ1-5, with D maybe TRBD1 (5 bases). This CDR3 has 13 amino acids. CDR1 is GTSNPN, CDR2 SVGIG, per germline (reference sequence). V gave up 0 bases and J gave up 7 bases, with 10 bases separating them.

The genes are TRBV4-2 and TRBJ2-7; 7 bases fit TRBD2. This CDR3 spans 15 amino acids. Germline V gives CDR1 LGHNA, CDR2 YNFKEQ. Trimming removed 3 bases from V and 4 bases from J; junction bases left unmatched: 9. In DNA, the CDR3 is TGTGCCAGCAGCCAGGTTGTAGGGGAGGGGTACGAGCAGTACTTC. Its protein is CASSQVVGEGYEQYF.

The chain joins TRBV14 to TRBJ2-2, with TRBD1 as a possible D gene (5 bases). The CDR3 contains 14 residues. Germline CDR1 and CDR2: SGHDN and FVKESK. Trimming removed 1 base from V and 6 bases from J, with 9 bases in between. CDR3 sequence (DNA): TGTGCCAGCAGCCAAGTGTCAGGGTCCGGGGAGCTGTTTTTT. Translation: CASSQVSGSGELFF.